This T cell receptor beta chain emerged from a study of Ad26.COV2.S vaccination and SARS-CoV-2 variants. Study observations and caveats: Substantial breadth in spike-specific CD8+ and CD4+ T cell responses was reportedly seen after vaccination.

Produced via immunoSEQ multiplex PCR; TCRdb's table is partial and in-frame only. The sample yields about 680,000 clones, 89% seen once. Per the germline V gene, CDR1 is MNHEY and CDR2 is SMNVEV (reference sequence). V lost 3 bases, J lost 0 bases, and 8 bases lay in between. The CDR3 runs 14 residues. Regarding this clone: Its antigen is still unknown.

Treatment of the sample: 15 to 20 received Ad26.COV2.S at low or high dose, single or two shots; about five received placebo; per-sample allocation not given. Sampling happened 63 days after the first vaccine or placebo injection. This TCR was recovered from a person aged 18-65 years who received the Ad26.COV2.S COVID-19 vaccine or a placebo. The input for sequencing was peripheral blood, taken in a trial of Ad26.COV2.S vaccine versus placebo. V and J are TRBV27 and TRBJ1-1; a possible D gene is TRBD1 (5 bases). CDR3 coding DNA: TGTGCCAGCAGTTTTGACAGCATGAACACTGAAGCTTTCTTT. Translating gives CASSFDSMNTEAFF.